This T cell receptor beta chain was sequenced during a study of STAT5B mutations in CD4+ large granular lymphocyte leukemia. Libraries were prepared by immunoSEQ multiplex PCR; TCRdb keeps only in-frame clonotypes and omits some of them. The sample lists 25,000 to 35,000 clones; approximately 74% were seen once. The sequencing input was CD4+ T cells from blood buffy coats. This sequence was found in a human donor in good health.

CDR3 loop: CASSLRREGNEKLFF. The CDR3 nucleotides are TGTGCCAGCAGCCTCAGGCGGGAGGGTAATGAAAAACTGTTTTTT. This chain connects TRBV5-4 to TRBJ1-4; D is uncertain. Trimming shortened V by 4 bases and J by 4 bases, and 14 bases separated the two germline ends. The CDR3 sequence is 15 residues long. The germline CDR1 and CDR2 sequences are SGHNT and YYREEE (reference sequence).